Following are 31 T cell receptor beta chains from one sample sequenced in a study of T cells in pancreatic ductal adenocarcinoma (TCRdb year 2017). Preparation of the library involved the immunoSEQ multiplex PCR assay. Not all clones reach the TCRdb copy of this immuneACCESS table, which keeps in-frame sequences only. Checked studies attribute under half of the gap to unresolved V genes and leave the rest unexplained. Here the sample has 25,000 to 35,000 clones; around 90% occur a single time. Clones ranked in the top ten supply under 2.5% of the sample. The selected pancreatic ductal adenocarcinoma patients had received surgery without neoadjuvant therapy. The sequencing sample was made of PBMCs. The receptors here all came from a human donor with pancreatic ductal adenocarcinoma.

The chain couples TRBV5-4 to TRBJ1-1; unclear D gene. The length of the CDR3 is 11 residues. CDR1 is SGHNT and CDR2 is YYREEE in the germline V gene (reference sequence). V lost 1 base to trimming and J lost 7 bases, with 5 bases between them. The CDR3 DNA is TGTGCCAGCAGCTTGAGCAGTGAAGCTTTCTTT. It encodes CASSLSSEAFF.

This sequence joins TRBV11-2 and TRBJ2-7; either TRBD1 or TRBD2 may supply D (5 bases each). Trimming removed 4 bases from V and 0 bases from J, with 13 bases in between. Germline CDR1 and CDR2: SGHAT and FQNNGV. The CDR3 totals 15 residues. The DNA for the CDR3 is TGTGCCAGCAGCTCGGGACCGACCCCCTCCTACGAGCAGTACTTC. Encoded protein: CASSSGPTPSYEQYF. The entire variable domain, with the rest obtained from reference TRBV11-2 and TRBJ2-7, is as follows: EAGVAQSPRYKIIEKRQSVAFWCNPISGHATLYWYQQILGQGPKLLIQFQNNGVVDDSQLPKDRFSAERLKGVDSTLKIQPAKLEDSAVYLCASSSGPTPSYEQYFGPGTRLTVT.

The chain employs TRBV4-3 and TRBJ2-7; possible D gene TRBD2, 6 bases. Trimming cost V 0 bases and J 0 bases, with 12 bases left between them. Germline values: CDR1 LGHNA, CDR2 YSLEER. The CDR3 is made up of 16 amino acids. The CDR3 DNA is TGCGCCAGCAGCCAAGATGGAGGGGCCGACTCCTACGAGCAGTACTTC. Translated, it gives CASSQDGGADSYEQYF.

The rearrangement links TRBV11-2 to TRBJ2-3, with D perhaps TRBD1 (5 bases). Germline V gives CDR1 SGHAT, CDR2 FQNNGV. The V and J ends lost 3 bases and 4 bases respectively, with 8 bases between them. The CDR3 extends over 13 amino acids. In DNA form, the CDR3 reads TGTGCCAGCAGCTTGCAGGGTCCAGATACGCAGTATTTT. This sequence encodes CASSLQGPDTQYF.

V usage is TRBV25-1 and J usage is TRBJ2-3; D is undetermined. In germline, CDR1 is MGHDK, CDR2 SYGVNS. V lost 4 bases, J lost 2 bases, and 16 bases lay in between. The CDR3 runs 16 residues. The CDR3, as DNA: TGTGCCAGCAGTGTGCAGGACCCGCGGCACACAGATACGCAGTATTTT. Translating it yields CASSVQDPRHTDTQYF.

The rearrangement links TRBV6-6 to TRBJ2-1; 8 bases agree with TRBD2. V shed 4 bases and J 0 bases; nucleotides not matched to a gene: 5. Per the germline V gene, CDR1 is MNHNY and CDR2 is SVGAGI (reference sequence). The CDR3 covers 16 residues. The CDR3: CASSWKSGSSYNEQFF. The CDR3 nucleotides are TGTGCCAGCAGTTGGAAGAGCGGGAGCTCCTACAATGAGCAGTTCTTC.

The chain links TRBV7-9 to TRBJ2-7; TRBD1 matches at 11 bases. Germline V gene lookup returns CDR1 SEHNR and CDR2 FQNEAQ (reference sequence). The CDR3 is 15 residues long. Trimming took 6 bases from V and 2 from J; bases not matched to a gene: 6. The CDR3 loop reads CASRAAGQGAYEQYF. In DNA, the CDR3 is TGTGCCAGCAGGGCCGCGGGACAGGGGGCCTACGAGCAGTACTTC. The variable domain in full, completed from reference TRBV7-9 and TRBJ2-7, reads DTGVSQNPRHKITKRGQNVTFRCDPISEHNRLYWYRQTLGQGPEFLTYFQNEAQLEKSRLLSDRFSAERPKGSFSTLEIQRTEQGDSAMYLCASRAAGQGAYEQYFGPGTRLTVT.

V is TRBV9 and J is TRBJ2-4; 9 bases are a match to TRBD1. Germline CDR1 SGDLS, CDR2 YYNGEE. Unmatched junction bases numbered 12, after V lost 3 bases and J lost 8 bases. This CDR3 has 16 amino acids. CDR3 loop: CASSARPETGGDIQYF. In DNA form, the CDR3 reads TGTGCCAGCAGCGCTCGCCCTGAGACAGGGGGGGACATTCAGTACTTC.

Written as DNA, the CDR3 is TGTGCCAGTAGTACGACAGGGACACGCGAGCAGTACTTC. The encoded protein is CASSTTGTREQYF. V usage is TRBV19 and J usage is TRBJ2-7; 7 positions agree with TRBD1. Germline values: CDR1 LNHDA, CDR2 SQIVND (reference sequence). This CDR3 contains 13 residues. Germline trimming cut 4 bases from V and 6 bases from J; bases unmatched to any gene: 6.

The gene calls are TRBV6-1 and TRBJ2-3; D is unclear. V lost 6 bases and J 3 bases, leaving 16 bases between the germline ends. The germline V gene has CDR1 MNHNS and CDR2 SASEGT. CDR3 length: 15 amino acids. The CDR3 region is CASSNTIVTTDTQYF. CDR3 coding DNA: TGTGCCAGCAGCAACACCATCGTCACTACAGATACGCAGTATTTT.

The chain couples TRBV28 to TRBJ2-5; D not certain. CDR3 size: 12 residues. Trimming pared 3 bases from V and 5 bases from J, leaving 7 bases between. Per germline, CDR1 MDHEN and CDR2 SYDVKM. CDR3 in amino acids: CASSFKRETQYF. The CDR3 DNA is TGTGCCAGCAGTTTTAAGAGGGAGACCCAGTACTTC.

The chain recombines TRBV11-2 with TRBJ1-5; 10 nucleotides match TRBD1. CDR1 is SGHAT, CDR2 FQNNGV, per germline. The junction had 2 bases not matched to a gene; V was cut back by 3 bases and J by 3 bases. This CDR3 region has 15 residues. The CDR3, as DNA: TGTGCCAGCAGCTTCGGACAGGGGGTCAATCAGCCCCAGCATTTT. Its translation is CASSFGQGVNQPQHF.

The chain carries TRBV7-2 and TRBJ2-2; D possibly uses TRBD1 or TRBD2 (5 bases each). The germline CDR1 and CDR2 sequences are SGHTA and FQGNSA. The V gene lost 5 bases and the J gene lost 0 bases, with 10 bases spanning the gap. The CDR3 length is 15 residues. CDR3 in DNA: TGTGCCAGCAGCCCGGGACGGACGAACACCGGGGAGCTGTTTTTT. Protein: CASSPGRTNTGELFF.

The chain employs TRBV7-2 and TRBJ1-2; D is possibly TRBD1 (6 bases). CDR1 SGHTA and CDR2 FQGNSA come from the germline V gene. This CDR3 spans 13 amino acids. The V end was cut by 1 base, the J end by 8 bases, with 11 bases between. The CDR3 DNA reads TGTGCCAGCAGCTTAGACAGGGCGAAAGGCTACACCTTC. Encoded protein: CASSLDRAKGYTF.

The chain recombines TRBV6-5 with TRBJ1-4, with TRBD1 matching 7 bases. Trimming removed 4 bases from V and 0 bases from J; junction bases left unmatched: 5. CDR3 length equals 16 residues. Germline V gene sequence: CDR1 MNHEY, CDR2 SVGAGI. CDR3 in DNA: TGTGCCAGCAGTTCGGGACAGCTCGCAACTAATGAAAAACTGTTTTTT. Its protein product is CASSSGQLATNEKLFF.

V is TRBV25-1 and J is TRBJ1-2, with D possibly being TRBD1 (5 bases). The length of the CDR3 is 14 residues. Germline lookup yields CDR1 MGHDK and CDR2 SYGVNS. V gave up 2 bases and J gave up 8 bases, with 15 bases separating them. The CDR3 nucleotides are TGTGCCAGCAGTGAAGCCGGGACCGCCGGCGGCTACACCTTC. Protein sequence: CASSEAGTAGGYTF.

The chain has TRBV23-1 and TRBJ2-7; 9 bases agree with TRBD2. TRBV23-1 is placed among ORFs of uncertain function. This CDR3 is 14 amino acids long. J was trimmed by 6 bases and V by 5 bases; bases with no gene match: 8. Written as DNA, the CDR3 is TGCGCCAGCAGTACATCCGGGACTAGCAGCGAGCAGTACTTC. Amino acid sequence: CASSTSGTSSEQYF.

The chain uses TRBV6-5 and TRBJ2-1; the D gene is possibly TRBD2 (6 bases). CDR3 length: 15 residues. Germline CDR1 reads MNHEY; CDR2 reads SVGAGI. With 2 bases removed from V and 3 bases from J, the gap between germline ends came to 11 bases. The CDR3, as DNA: TGTGCCAGCAGTTACGATCGGGGGATCTACAATGAGCAGTTCTTC. Encoded protein: CASSYDRGIYNEQFF.

This chain links TRBV5-5 with TRBJ1-1, with D possibly matching TRBD1 (5 bases). The germline CDR1 and CDR2 sequences are SGHKS and YYEKEE (reference sequence). The CDR3 length is 15 residues. V lost 0 bases and J 1 base, leaving 10 bases between the germline ends. The CDR3 DNA sequence: TGTGCCAGCAGCTTGGCCGGACATCCGAACACTGAAGCTTTCTTT. Protein: CASSLAGHPNTEAFF.

The chain couples TRBV5-4 to TRBJ2-7; D is unclear. With 4 bases removed from V and 0 bases from J, the gap between germline ends came to 11 bases. This CDR3 contains 14 residues. Germline V lookup: CDR1 SGHNT, CDR2 YYREEE (reference sequence). This chain's CDR3 is CASSRNKRSYEQYF. Written as DNA, the CDR3 is TGTGCCAGCAGCCGAAACAAACGCTCCTACGAGCAGTACTTC.

This clone turned up a few times. The chain links TRBV2 to TRBJ1-2; no definite D call. Per the germline V gene, CDR1 is SNHLY and CDR2 is FYNNEI. Trimming cost V 7 bases and J 6 bases, with 9 bases left between them. The CDR3 is made up of 11 amino acids. The CDR3 sequence: CASILADGYTF. In DNA, the CDR3 is TGTGCCAGCATACTTGCGGATGGCTACACCTTC.

The chain is built from TRBV19 and TRBJ2-7; 7 nucleotides align to TRBD1. Germline CDR1 LNHDA, CDR2 SQIVND (reference sequence). V was pared by 6 bases and J by 3 bases, with 11 bases of the junction left unmatched. This CDR3 is 15 amino acids long. This CDR3 reads CASRSTDRALYEQYF. The DNA of the CDR3 is TGTGCCAGTAGGTCAACAGACAGGGCGCTCTACGAGCAGTACTTC.

This sequence joins TRBV14 and TRBJ2-7; TRBD2 aligns across 8 bases. J gave up 3 bases and V 8 bases, and 9 bases lay outside the gene matches. Germline V gene data show CDR1 as SGHDN and CDR2 as FVKESK. The CDR3 totals 14 residues. The CDR3 protein is CASSMTSVLYEQYF. The CDR3 region has the DNA TGTGCCAGCTCCATGACTAGCGTCCTCTACGAGCAGTACTTC.

This clone has more than one count but fewer than ten. This rearrangement joins TRBV7-9 to TRBJ1-4; D remains ambiguous. The V gene lost 5 bases and the J gene lost 6 bases, with 16 bases spanning the gap. Germline CDR1 is SEHNR and CDR2 is FQNEAQ (reference sequence). The length of the CDR3 is 15 residues. DNA for the CDR3: TGTGCCAGCAGCGGAAACCGGGCCTCGTATGAAAAACTGTTTTTT. Translated: CASSGNRASYEKLFF.

As to this clone: Other DNA sequences in this specimen translate into the identical CDR3. The V and J genes are TRBV6-5 and TRBJ2-7; TRBD1 aligns across 10 bases. V gave up 5 bases and J gave up 6 bases; unmatched junction bases: 1. Germline V CDR1 and CDR2: MNHEY, SVGAGI. The CDR3 spans 12 residues. CDR3 in DNA: TGTGCCAGCAGTGACAGGGGGCGCGAGCAGTACTTC. Protein: CASSDRGREQYF.

The chain recombines TRBV6-1 with TRBJ1-1, with unresolved D. Trimming pared 8 bases from V and 0 bases from J, leaving 10 bases between. The CDR3 length is 13 residues. From germline, CDR1 is MNHNS and CDR2 SASEGT. The CDR3 reads CASGGPMNTEAFF. The CDR3, as DNA: TGTGCCAGCGGCGGCCCCATGAACACTGAAGCTTTCTTT.

This clone has just one count. This chain uses TRBV6-5 with TRBJ2-1; D perhaps matches TRBD1 (5 bases). The V gene's germline CDR1 is MNHEY and CDR2 SVGAGI. Trimming took off 6 bases at V and 10 bases at J, with 22 bases between the two ends. This CDR3 spans 15 amino acids. The CDR3, as DNA: TGTGCCAGCAGGAGTGGGGCCGACATTGCAGCGGAGCAGTTCTTC. Its protein is CASRSGADIAAEQFF.

This chain joins TRBV28 and TRBJ1-5; D uncertain. CDR3 length equals 15 residues. V shed 6 bases and J shed 0 bases, with 12 bases lying between them. Germline V gene data show CDR1 as MDHEN and CDR2 as SYDVKM. CDR3 loop: CASSLIGDSNQPQHF. CDR3 DNA: TGTGCCAGCAGCTTAATCGGGGATAGCAATCAGCCCCAGCATTTT.

The gene calls are TRBV18 and TRBJ2-1; D ambiguous. The V and J ends lost 2 bases and 0 bases respectively, with 8 bases between them. CDR3 length: 15 residues. Germline V gene data show CDR1 as KGHSH and CDR2 as LQKENI. CDR3 in amino acids: CASSPAIYSYNEQFF. CDR3 coding DNA: TGTGCCAGCTCACCAGCGATCTACTCCTACAATGAGCAGTTCTTC.

The chain links TRBV7-2 to TRBJ1-4; D might be TRBD1 (6 bases). The CDR3 extends over 13 amino acids. Per the germline V gene, CDR1 is SGHTA and CDR2 is FQGNSA. Trimming pared 3 bases from V and 8 bases from J, leaving 10 bases between. The CDR3 loop is CASSFDRGEKLFF. CDR3 nucleotide sequence: TGTGCCAGCAGCTTCGATAGGGGGGAAAAACTGTTTTTT.

V usage is TRBV6-5 and J usage is TRBJ1-6; the D is unclear. This CDR3 contains 15 residues. Germline values: CDR1 MNHEY, CDR2 SVGAGI. V was trimmed by 2 bases and J by 6 bases, leaving 11 bases between them. The CDR3 region is CASSYRTPRNSPLHF. In DNA, the CDR3 is TGTGCCAGCAGTTACCGGACTCCACGTAATTCACCCCTCCACTTT.